A selection of T cell receptor beta chains follows, all from one sample in a study of T cell repertoires in cytomegalovirus infection. TCRdb re-derived calls from the reads in MiXCR, one entry per CDR3 protein. This table holds some 100,000 distinct CDR3 sequences, about 22% found once. Specimen: CD8+ T cells from PBMCs. The receptors come from a human donor in good health (CMV status not recorded). Some clones in this sample may be carry-over from other donors' samples. CDR3s include the opening cysteine and the closing phenylalanine or tryptophan. The D gene is left open where the match is weak. Where a row states a size, it is once, few, many or the class of an expanded clone; other rows omit it.

J gene	clone size	D gene	V gene	CDR3 DNA	CDR3 protein
TRBJ1-1	few	NA	TRBV28	TGTGCCAGCAGTTTACAGGGGACGCTGAACACTGAAGCTTTCTTT	CASSLQGTLNTEAFF
TRBJ1-5	medium-sized	NA	TRBV7-8	TGTGCCAGCAGCTTCGGACTGGGAAAGGATCAGCCCCAGCATTTT	CASSFGLGKDQPQHF
TRBJ2-7	few	NA	TRBV7-8	TGTGCCAGCAGCTTAGGGGGGCTTAGCTCCTACGAGCAGTACTTC	CASSLGGLSSYEQYF
TRBJ2-7	NA	TRBD1	TRBV15	TGTGCCACCAGCCTCCGGGACAGGGTCTACGAGCAGTACTTC	CATSLRDRVYEQYF
TRBJ1-1	few	NA	TRBV7-9	TGTGCCAGCAGCCCCGGGCAGGGAGTGGGTGAAGCTTTCTTT	CASSPGQGVGEAFF
TRBJ2-1	NA	NA	TRBV27	TGTGCCAGCAGTTTTTCTAACTACAATGAGCAGTTCTTC	CASSFSNYNEQFF
TRBJ1-5	few	NA	TRBV28	TGTGCCAGCAGAGAGGCGGGCAATCAGCCCCAGCATTTT	CASREAGNQPQHF
TRBJ1-1	NA	NA	TRBV12-5	TGTGCTAGTGGTTTCGGACCCCAAGACACTGAAGCTTTCTTT	CASGFGPQDTEAFF
TRBJ2-1	many	NA	TRBV7-9	TGTGCCAGCAGCTTAGCCCAGGGGAGCTACAATGAGCAGTTCTTC	CASSLAQGSYNEQFF
TRBJ2-1	NA	NA	TRBV20-1	TGCAGTGCCACGACTAGTCCCCTCTCCTACAATGAGCAGTTCTTC	CSATTSPLSYNEQFF
TRBJ2-7	few	NA	TRBV20-1	TGCAGTGCTAGAGTCCCTAGCTGGGGATACGAGCAGTACTTC	CSARVPSWGYEQYF
TRBJ2-1	NA	NA	TRBV13	TGTGCCAGCAGCCCCCCCAGCACTGAGCAGTTCTTC	CASSPPSTEQFF
TRBJ1-5	NA	NA	TRBV7-6	TGTGCCAGCAGCTATGGAGGGATAAATCAGCCCCAGCATTTT	CASSYGGINQPQHF
TRBJ2-7	NA	NA	TRBV29-1	TGCAGCGTTGAAGTAGAATCCGGGGGCGAGCAGTACTTC	CSVEVESGGEQYF
TRBJ1-1	NA	NA	TRBV6-5	TGTGCCAGCAGTTCAAGCCGGGGCGCTGAAGCTTTCTTT	CASSSSRGAEAFF
TRBJ2-1	few	TRBD1	TRBV2	TGTGCCAGCAGAGGACAGGTGCCGTTCTTC	CASRGQVPFF
TRBJ2-1	NA	NA	TRBV6-4	TGTGCCTTAATGGGAGGTAGGGAGAACAATGAGCAGTTCTTC	CALMGGRENNEQFF
TRBJ2-2	NA	TRBD1	TRBV15	TGTGCCACCAGCAGCGAGGGGACAGGCACCGGGGAGCTGTTTTTT	CATSSEGTGTGELFF
TRBJ2-1	NA	NA	TRBV28	TGTGCCAGCAGTCTTAGTAATATGGGTGAGCAGTTCTTC	CASSLSNMGEQFF
TRBJ2-3	many	NA	TRBV24-1	TGTGCCACCAGTGGGCTGTTTGGGGGAGTAGGGTCAGATACGCAGTATTTT	CATSGLFGGVGSDTQYF
TRBJ1-1	few	NA	TRBV30	TGTGCCTGGACTGCAGGGGTGGGGAACACTGAAGCTTTCTTT	CAWTAGVGNTEAFF
TRBJ2-7	medium-sized	TRBD2	TRBV7-2	TGTGCCAGCAGCTTAGTCCTAGCGGGGTGGGAGCAGTACTTC	CASSLVLAGWEQYF
TRBJ2-1	NA	NA	TRBV7-3	TGTGCCAGCAGCGTCCAGACTGGGGTCGGGGATGAGCAGTTCTTC	CASSVQTGVGDEQFF
TRBJ1-6	NA	TRBD1	TRBV7-2	TGTGCCAGCAGCTTAGCGCTGACAGGGAATTCACCCCTCCACTTT	CASSLALTGNSPLHF
TRBJ1-6	NA	TRBD1	TRBV5-6	TGTGCCAGCAGCGAGGGGGCGGATTATAATTCACCCCTCCACTTT	CASSEGADYNSPLHF
TRBJ2-1	many	NA	TRBV11-2	TGTGCCAGCAGCTATGGTGTCGCCTACAATGAGCAGTTCTTC	CASSYGVAYNEQFF
TRBJ1-1	NA	NA	TRBV10-3	TGTGCCATAAGGGTGGGGGACGGAAAAGCTTTCTTT	CAIRVGDGKAFF
TRBJ1-2	NA	TRBD1	TRBV4-3	TGCGCCAGCAGCCAGCCAGGGGGCGGCTATGGCTACACCTTC	CASSQPGGGYGYTF
TRBJ2-3	few	NA	TRBV20-1	TGCAGTGCTAGAGATGAGAGGGGACTGAAGAGCACAGATACGCAGTATTTT	CSARDERGLKSTDTQYF
TRBJ2-7	few	NA	TRBV6-2/TRBV6-3	TGTGCCAGCAGTTACGGTTTGGGACCCTACGAGCAGTACTTC	CASSYGLGPYEQYF
TRBJ1-2	few	NA	TRBV28	TGTGCCAGCACACTCAGGGTCGTTGGGGGCTATGGCTACACCTTC	CASTLRVVGGYGYTF
TRBJ2-5	many	TRBD2	TRBV7-2	TGTGCCAGCAGCTTTAGCGGAGGGAGGGCAGAGACCCAGTACTTC	CASSFSGGRAETQYF
TRBJ2-7	few	TRBD2	TRBV12-3/TRBV12-4	TGTGCCAGCAGTCCTCAGACCCTGGCGGGGGACGAGCAGTACTTC	CASSPQTLAGDEQYF
TRBJ2-7	NA	NA	TRBV12-3/TRBV12-4	TGTGCCAGCAGTTTAGGACGGAGCTCCTACGAGCAGTACTTC	CASSLGRSSYEQYF
TRBJ1-1	NA	NA	TRBV13	TGTGCCAGCAGCTTAGAGGGGGGAGGGACTGAAGCTTTCTTT	CASSLEGGGTEAFF
TRBJ2-2	NA	NA	TRBV12-3/TRBV12-4	TGTGCCAGCAGCCAACTAGCGAACACCGGGGAGCTGTTTTTT	CASSQLANTGELFF
TRBJ2-6	NA	NA	TRBV14	TGTACCAGCAGCCCCTGGGGCTCTGGGGCCAACGTCCTGACTTTC	CTSSPWGSGANVLTF
TRBJ2-1	NA	TRBD1	TRBV2	TGTGCCAGCCAAATGAACGTCCAGGGACAGCAAAGCTCCTACAATGAGCAGTTCTTC	CASQMNVQGQQSSYNEQFF
TRBJ2-2	NA	NA	TRBV20-1	TGCAGTGCTAGACCGCCAACCGGGGAGCTGTTTTTT	CSARPPTGELFF
TRBJ2-3	NA	TRBD2	TRBV28	TGTGCCAGCAGTTATGGGGGGGGTCGCCCAGATACGCAGTATTTT	CASSYGGGRPDTQYF
TRBJ2-5	few	TRBD1	TRBV7-9	TGTGCCAGCAGCCGGACAGGGGAGGAGACCCAGTACTTC	CASSRTGEETQYF
TRBJ1-1	NA	NA	TRBV4-3	TGCGCCAGCAGCCAAGACAGTTTGTCGGGCACTGAAGCTTTCTTT	CASSQDSLSGTEAFF
TRBJ1-3	few	NA	TRBV7-8	TGTGCCAGCAGCTTAGTGCGTTCTGGAAACACCATATATTTT	CASSLVRSGNTIYF